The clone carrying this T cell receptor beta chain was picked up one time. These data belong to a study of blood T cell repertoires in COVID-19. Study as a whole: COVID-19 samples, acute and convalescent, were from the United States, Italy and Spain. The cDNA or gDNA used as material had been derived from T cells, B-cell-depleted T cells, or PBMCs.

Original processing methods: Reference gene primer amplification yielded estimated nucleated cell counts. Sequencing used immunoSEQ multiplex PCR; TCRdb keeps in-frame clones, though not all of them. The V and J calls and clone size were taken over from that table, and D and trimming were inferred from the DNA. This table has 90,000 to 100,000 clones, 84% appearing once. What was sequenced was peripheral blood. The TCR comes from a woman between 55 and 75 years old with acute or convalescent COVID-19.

This chain's CDR3 is CASSPRAGGENTIYF. CDR3 bases: TGTGCCAGCTCACCAAGGGCAGGGGGCGAAAACACCATATATTTT. The V call is TRBV18, the J call TRBJ1-3; 8 bases are a match to TRBD1. CDR1 is KGHSH, CDR2 LQKENI, per germline. The CDR3 is 15 residues long. Trimming cost V 2 bases and J 6 bases; bases outside gene matches: 6.